A single TCR beta chain is shown here with its context. This CDR3 spans 15 amino acids. J gave up 6 bases and V 4 bases, and 7 bases lay outside the gene matches. Germline V gives CDR1 SQVTM, CDR2 ANQGSEA. TCRdb called the RT-PCR reads again in MiXCR, with one record for every CDR3 protein. In the table there are about 540,000 distinct CDR3 sequences, around 21% of which are singletons. The entry originates in a study of response to subunit inactivated influenza vaccine. A further study also used this sample, focusing on T cells expressing NK-cell markers. As that study records: TCR beta libraries carry UMIs added by 5'RACE template switching.

This receptor was taken from a man in his fifties who received an inactivated influenza vaccine. The sequenced sample was CD4+ T cells sorted from PBMCs, obtained roughly 12 days after vaccination. V usage is TRBV29-1 and J usage is TRBJ2-1; the match to TRBD2 covers 12 bases. DNA of the CDR3: TGCAGCGTTGGGCGGGGGACTAGCGGGCTCAATGAGCAGTTCTTC. Its protein product is CSVGRGTSGLNEQFF.